This T cell receptor beta chain was captured in a study of blood T cell repertoires in COVID-19. For the study at large: PBMCs, B-cell-depleted T cells, or T cells provided the cDNA or gDNA that made up the material.

Repertoires were generated with immunoSEQ multiplex PCR, while TCRdb's copy carries only in-frame clones and drops some. Of about 100,000 clones listed, about 90% are singletons. The V segment lost 3 bases and the J segment 2 bases; nucleotides outside the gene matches: 7. CDR1 SGHDT and CDR2 YYEEEE come from the germline V gene. The length of the CDR3 is 15 residues. The gene calls are TRBV5-6 and TRBJ1-1, with 7 bases lining up with TRBD1. This clonotype originated in a man in his thirties or forties in a cohort sampled during active COVID-19. Material: peripheral blood. DNA for the CDR3: TGTGCCAGCAGCTCGCGACAGGGCCCTAACACTGAAGCTTTCTTT. Protein sequence: CASSSRQGPNTEAFF.